These 2 T cell receptor beta chains came from one sample sequenced in a study of cytomegalovirus exposure and HLA in healthy donors. TCRdb's table, derived via immunoSEQ multiplex PCR, lists solely in-frame clones and lacks some. In the table there are 260,000 or so clones, 70% to 90% of which are singletons. Material for sequencing was PBMCs. The source of these receptors is a woman aged 18 to 35 in good health and CMV-seronegative.

V gene TRBV4-3 combines with J gene TRBJ1-5, with unresolved D. Germline V gene sequence: CDR1 LGHNA, CDR2 YSLEER. This CDR3 has 13 amino acids. Between the trimmed V and J ends, which lost 4 bases and 6 bases, there was a span of 10 bases. CDR3 amino acids: CASSPTIPQPQHF. As DNA, the CDR3 is TGCGCCAGCAGCCCGACAATTCCTCAGCCCCAGCATTTT.

The gene calls are TRBV25-1 and TRBJ2-2, with a tentative D call TRBD1 (6 bases). The CDR3 sequence is 17 residues long. CDR1 and CDR2 from the germline V gene are MGHDK and SYGVNS. V was clipped by 0 bases and J by 3 bases, with 14 bases between them. This chain's CDR3 is CASSEYEGDKDTGELFF. The CDR3 DNA is TGTGCCAGCAGTGAATATGAGGGGGATAAGGACACCGGGGAGCTGTTTTTT.